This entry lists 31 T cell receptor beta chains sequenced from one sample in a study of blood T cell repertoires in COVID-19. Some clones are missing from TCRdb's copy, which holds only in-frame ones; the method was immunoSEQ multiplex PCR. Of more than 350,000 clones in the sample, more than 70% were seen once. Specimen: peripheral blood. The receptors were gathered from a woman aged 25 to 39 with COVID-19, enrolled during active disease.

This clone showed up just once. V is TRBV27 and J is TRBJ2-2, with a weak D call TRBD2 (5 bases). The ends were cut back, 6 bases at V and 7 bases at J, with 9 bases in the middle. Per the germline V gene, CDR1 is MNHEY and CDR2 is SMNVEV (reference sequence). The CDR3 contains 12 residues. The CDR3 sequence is CASSLLGGELFF. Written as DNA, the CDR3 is TGTGCCAGCAGCCTACTAGGCGGGGAGCTGTTTTTT.

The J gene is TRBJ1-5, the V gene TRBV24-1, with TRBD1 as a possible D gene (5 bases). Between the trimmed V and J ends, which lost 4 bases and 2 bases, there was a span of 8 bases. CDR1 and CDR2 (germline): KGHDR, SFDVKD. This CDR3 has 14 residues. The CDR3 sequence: CATSDRVGNQPQHF. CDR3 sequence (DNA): TGTGCCACCAGTGACAGGGTCGGCAATCAGCCCCAGCATTTT.

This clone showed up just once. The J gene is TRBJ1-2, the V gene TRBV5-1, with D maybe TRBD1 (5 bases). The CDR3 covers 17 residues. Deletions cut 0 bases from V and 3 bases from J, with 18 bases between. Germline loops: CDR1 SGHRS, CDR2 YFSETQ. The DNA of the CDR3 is TGCGCCAGCAGCTTGGCCGCGAGGCCAGGGCCGGACTATGGCTACACCTTC. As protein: CASSLAARPGPDYGYTF. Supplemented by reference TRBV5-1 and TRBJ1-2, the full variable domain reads KAGVTQTPRYLIKTRGQQVTLSCSPISGHRSVSWYQQTPGQGLQFLFEYFSETQRNKGNFPGRFSGRQFSNSRSEMNVSTLELGDSALYLCASSLAARPGPDYGYTFGSGTRLTVV.

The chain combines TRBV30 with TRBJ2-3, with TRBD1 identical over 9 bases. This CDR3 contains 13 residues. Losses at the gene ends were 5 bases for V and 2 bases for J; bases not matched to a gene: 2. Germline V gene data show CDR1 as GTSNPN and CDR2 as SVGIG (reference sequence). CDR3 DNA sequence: TGTGCCTGGGGACAGGGGAACACAGATACGCAGTATTTT. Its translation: CAWGQGNTDTQYF.

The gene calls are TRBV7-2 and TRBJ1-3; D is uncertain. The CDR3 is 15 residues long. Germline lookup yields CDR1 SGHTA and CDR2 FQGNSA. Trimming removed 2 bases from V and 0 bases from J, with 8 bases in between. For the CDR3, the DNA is TGTGCCAGCAGCTTAAATCCCAGCTCTGGAAACACCATATATTTT. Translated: CASSLNPSSGNTIYF.

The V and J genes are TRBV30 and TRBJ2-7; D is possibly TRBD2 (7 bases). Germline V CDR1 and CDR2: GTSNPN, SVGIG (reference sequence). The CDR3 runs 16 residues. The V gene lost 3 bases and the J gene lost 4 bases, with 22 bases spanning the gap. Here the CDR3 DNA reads TGTGCCTGGAGCAGGGGAAGCGGCGGGAGTTTATACGAGCAGTACTTC. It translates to CAWSRGSGGSLYEQYF.

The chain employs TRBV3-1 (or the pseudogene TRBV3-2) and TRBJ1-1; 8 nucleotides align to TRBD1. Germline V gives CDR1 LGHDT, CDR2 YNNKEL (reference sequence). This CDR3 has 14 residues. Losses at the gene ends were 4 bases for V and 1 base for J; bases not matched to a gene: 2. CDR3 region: CASSLGTGNTEAFF. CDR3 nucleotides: TGTGCCAGCAGCCTAGGGACAGGGAACACTGAAGCTTTCTTT.

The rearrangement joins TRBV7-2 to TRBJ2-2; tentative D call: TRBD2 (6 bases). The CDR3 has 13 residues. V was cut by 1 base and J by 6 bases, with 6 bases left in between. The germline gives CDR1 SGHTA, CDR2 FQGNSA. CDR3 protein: CASSLERAGELFF. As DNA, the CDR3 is TGTGCCAGCAGCTTAGAGCGGGCCGGGGAGCTGTTTTTT.

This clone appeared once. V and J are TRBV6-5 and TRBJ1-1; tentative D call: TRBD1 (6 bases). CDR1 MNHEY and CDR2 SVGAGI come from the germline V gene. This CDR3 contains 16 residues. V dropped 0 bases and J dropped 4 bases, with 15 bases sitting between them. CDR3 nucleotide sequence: TGTGCCAGCAGTTACTCCCGGGCAGGGGCGGGCACTGAAGCTTTCTTT. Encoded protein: CASSYSRAGAGTEAFF.

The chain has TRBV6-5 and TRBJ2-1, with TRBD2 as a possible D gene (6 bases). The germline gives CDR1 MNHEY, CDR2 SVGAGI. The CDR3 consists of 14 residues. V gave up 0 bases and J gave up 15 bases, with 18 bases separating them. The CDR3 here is CASSYSISGRGLFF. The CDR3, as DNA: TGTGCCAGCAGTTACTCGATTTCCGGGAGAGGACTGTTCTTC.

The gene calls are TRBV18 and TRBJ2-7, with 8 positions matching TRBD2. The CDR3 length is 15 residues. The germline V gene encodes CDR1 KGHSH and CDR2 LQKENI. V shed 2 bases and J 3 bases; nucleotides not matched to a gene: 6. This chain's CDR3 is CASSPGAGGLYEQYF. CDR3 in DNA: TGTGCCAGCTCACCAGGGGCGGGAGGCCTCTACGAGCAGTACTTC. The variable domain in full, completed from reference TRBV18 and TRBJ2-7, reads NAGVMQNPRHLVRRRGQEARLRCSPMKGHSHVYWYRQLPEEGLKFMVYLQKENIIDESGMPKERFSAEFPKEGPSILRIQQVVRGDSAAYFCASSPGAGGLYEQYFGPGTRLTVT.

The CDR3 region is CASSRQGTNSPLHF. In DNA form, the CDR3 reads TGTGCCAGCAGCCGACAGGGAACTAATTCACCCCTCCACTTT. The V and J genes are TRBV5-5 and TRBJ1-6; TRBD1 matches at 7 bases. Looked up from germline, CDR1 is SGHKS and CDR2 is YYEKEE (reference sequence). J was trimmed by 6 bases and V by 4 bases; bases with no gene match: 4. This CDR3 comprises 14 residues.

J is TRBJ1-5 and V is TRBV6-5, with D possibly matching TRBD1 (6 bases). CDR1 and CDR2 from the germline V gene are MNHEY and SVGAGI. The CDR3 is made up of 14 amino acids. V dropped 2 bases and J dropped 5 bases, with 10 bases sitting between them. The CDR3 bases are TGTGCCAGCAGTTACGGACAGAGCTATCAGCCCCAGCATTTT. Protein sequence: CASSYGQSYQPQHF.

The CDR3 loop is CASSGGHLHEQYF. The CDR3 DNA is TGTGCCAGCAGTGGAGGCCACCTGCACGAGCAGTACTTC. V is TRBV2 and J is TRBJ2-7, with D hard to call. Germline V gene lookup returns CDR1 SNHLY and CDR2 FYNNEI. The CDR3 sequence is 13 residues long. The V gene lost 4 bases and the J gene lost 5 bases, with 12 bases spanning the gap. Combining the CDR3 with reference TRBV2 and TRBJ2-7 gives the whole variable domain EPEVTQTPSHQVTQMGQEVILRCVPISNHLYFYWYRQILGQKVEFLVSFYNNEISEKSEIFDDQFSVERPDGSNFTLKIRSTKLEDSAMYFCASSGGHLHEQYFGPGTRLTVT.

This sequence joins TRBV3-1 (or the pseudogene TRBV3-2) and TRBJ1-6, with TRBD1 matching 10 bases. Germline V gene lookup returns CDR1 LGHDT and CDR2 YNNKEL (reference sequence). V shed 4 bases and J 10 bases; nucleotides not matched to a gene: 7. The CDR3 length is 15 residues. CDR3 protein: CASSRSGTGESPLHF. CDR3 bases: TGTGCCAGCAGCCGATCCGGGACAGGGGAGTCACCCCTCCACTTT.

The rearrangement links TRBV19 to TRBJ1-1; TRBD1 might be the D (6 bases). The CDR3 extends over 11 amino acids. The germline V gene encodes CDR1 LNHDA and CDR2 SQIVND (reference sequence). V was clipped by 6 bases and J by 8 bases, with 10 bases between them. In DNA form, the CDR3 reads TGTGCCAGTAGAGCGACAGGCGAAGCTTTCTTT. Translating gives CASRATGEAFF.

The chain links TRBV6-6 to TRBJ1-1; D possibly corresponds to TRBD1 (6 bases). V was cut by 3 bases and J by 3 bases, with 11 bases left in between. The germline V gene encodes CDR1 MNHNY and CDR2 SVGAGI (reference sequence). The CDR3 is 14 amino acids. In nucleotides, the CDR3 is TGTGCCAGCAGTTATATGGGGGCGGACACTGAAGCTTTCTTT. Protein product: CASSYMGADTEAFF.

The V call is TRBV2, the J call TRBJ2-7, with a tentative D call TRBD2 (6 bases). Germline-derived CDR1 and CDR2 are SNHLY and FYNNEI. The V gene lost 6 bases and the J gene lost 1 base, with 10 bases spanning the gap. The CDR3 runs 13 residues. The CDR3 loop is CASSLAVSYEQYF. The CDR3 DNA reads TGTGCCAGCAGCTTAGCGGTTTCCTACGAGCAGTACTTC.

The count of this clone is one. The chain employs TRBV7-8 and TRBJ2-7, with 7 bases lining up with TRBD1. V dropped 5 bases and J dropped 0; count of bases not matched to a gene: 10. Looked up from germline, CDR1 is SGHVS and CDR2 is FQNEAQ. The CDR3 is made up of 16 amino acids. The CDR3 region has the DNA TGTGCCAGCAGCCCTTTTACAGGGGTAAGCTCCTACGAGCAGTACTTC. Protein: CASSPFTGVSSYEQYF.

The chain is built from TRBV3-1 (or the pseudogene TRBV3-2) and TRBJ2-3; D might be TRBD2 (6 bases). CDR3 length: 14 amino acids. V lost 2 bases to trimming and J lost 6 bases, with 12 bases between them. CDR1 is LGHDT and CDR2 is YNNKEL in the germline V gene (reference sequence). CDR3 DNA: TGTGCCAGCAGCCAAAAGGGAGGCGAGGATACGCAGTATTTT. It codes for CASSQKGGEDTQYF.

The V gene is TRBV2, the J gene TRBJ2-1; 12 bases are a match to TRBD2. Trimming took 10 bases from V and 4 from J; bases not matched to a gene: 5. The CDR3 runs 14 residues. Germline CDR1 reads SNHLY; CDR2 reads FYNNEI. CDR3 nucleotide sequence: TGTGCCACCATAGGACTAGCGGGGTACAATGAGCAGTTCTTC. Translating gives CATIGLAGYNEQFF. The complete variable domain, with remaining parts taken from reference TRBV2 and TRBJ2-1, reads EPEVTQTPSHQVTQMGQEVILRCVPISNHLYFYWYRQILGQKVEFLVSFYNNEISEKSEIFDDQFSVERPDGSNFTLKIRSTKLEDSAMYFCATIGLAGYNEQFFGPGTRLTVL.

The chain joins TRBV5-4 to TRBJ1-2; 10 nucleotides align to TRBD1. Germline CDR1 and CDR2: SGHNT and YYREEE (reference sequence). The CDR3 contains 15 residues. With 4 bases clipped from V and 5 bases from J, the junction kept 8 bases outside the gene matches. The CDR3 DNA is TGTGCCAGCAGCGGCCGGGACAGGGGTCCATATGGCTACACCTTC. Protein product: CASSGRDRGPYGYTF.

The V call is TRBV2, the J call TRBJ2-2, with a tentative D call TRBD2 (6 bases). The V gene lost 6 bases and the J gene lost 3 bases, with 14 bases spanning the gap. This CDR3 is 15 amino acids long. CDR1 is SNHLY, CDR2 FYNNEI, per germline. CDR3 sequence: CASREEGGYTGELFF. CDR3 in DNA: TGTGCCAGCAGGGAGGAGGGTGGTTACACCGGGGAGCTGTTTTTT.

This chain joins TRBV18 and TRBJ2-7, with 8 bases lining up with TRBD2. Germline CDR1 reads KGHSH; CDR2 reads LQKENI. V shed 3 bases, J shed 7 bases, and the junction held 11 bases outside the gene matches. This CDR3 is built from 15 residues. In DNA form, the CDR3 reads TGTGCCAGCTCACCGTTTAGTAGCGGGGAGGAGGAGCAGTACTTC. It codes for CASSPFSSGEEEQYF.

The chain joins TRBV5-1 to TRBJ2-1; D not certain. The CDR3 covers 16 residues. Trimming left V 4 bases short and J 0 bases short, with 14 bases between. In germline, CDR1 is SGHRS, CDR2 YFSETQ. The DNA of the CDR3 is TGCGCCAGCAGCAATCGGAAAGCGTACTCCTACAATGAGCAGTTCTTC. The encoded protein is CASSNRKAYSYNEQFF.

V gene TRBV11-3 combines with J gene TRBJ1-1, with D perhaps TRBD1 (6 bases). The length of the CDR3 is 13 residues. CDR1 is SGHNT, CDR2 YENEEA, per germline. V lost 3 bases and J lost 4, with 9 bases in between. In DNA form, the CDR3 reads TGTGCCAGCAGCTTCTCAGGGGCCACTGAAGCTTTCTTT. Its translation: CASSFSGATEAFF.

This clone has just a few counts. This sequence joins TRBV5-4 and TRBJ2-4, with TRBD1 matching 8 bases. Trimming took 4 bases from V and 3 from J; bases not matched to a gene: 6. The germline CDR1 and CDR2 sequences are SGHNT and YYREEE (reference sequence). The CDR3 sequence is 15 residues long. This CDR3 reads CASSQWTGNKNIQYF. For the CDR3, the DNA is TGTGCCAGCAGCCAATGGACAGGGAACAAAAACATTCAGTACTTC. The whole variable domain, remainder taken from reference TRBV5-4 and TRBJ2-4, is ETGVTQSPTHLIKTRGQQVTLRCSSQSGHNTVSWYQQALGQGPQFIFQYYREEENGRGNFPPRFSGLQFPNYSSELNVNALELDDSALYLCASSQWTGNKNIQYFGAGTRLSVL.

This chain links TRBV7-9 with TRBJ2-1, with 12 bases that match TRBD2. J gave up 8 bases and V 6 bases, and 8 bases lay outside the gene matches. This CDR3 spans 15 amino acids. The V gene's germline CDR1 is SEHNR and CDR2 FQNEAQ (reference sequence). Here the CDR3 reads CASRILAGGSDEQFF. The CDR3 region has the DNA TGTGCCAGCAGGATACTAGCGGGAGGTAGTGATGAGCAGTTCTTC.

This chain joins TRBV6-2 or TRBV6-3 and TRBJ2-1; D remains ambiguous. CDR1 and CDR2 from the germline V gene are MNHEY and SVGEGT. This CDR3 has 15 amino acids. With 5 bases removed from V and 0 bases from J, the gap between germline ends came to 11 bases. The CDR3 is CASSKPRSSYNEQFF. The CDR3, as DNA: TGTGCCAGCAGTAAACCGAGGAGCTCCTACAATGAGCAGTTCTTC.

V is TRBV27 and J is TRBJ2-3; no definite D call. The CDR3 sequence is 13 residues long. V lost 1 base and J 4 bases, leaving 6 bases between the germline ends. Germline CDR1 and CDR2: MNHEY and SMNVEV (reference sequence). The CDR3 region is CASSLFEADTQYF. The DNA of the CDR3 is TGTGCCAGCAGTTTATTCGAGGCAGATACGCAGTATTTT.

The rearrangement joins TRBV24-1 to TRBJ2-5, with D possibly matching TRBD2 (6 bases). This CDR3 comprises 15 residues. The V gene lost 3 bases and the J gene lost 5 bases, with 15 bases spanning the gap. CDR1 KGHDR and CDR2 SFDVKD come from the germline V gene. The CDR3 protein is CATSDPRGGSETQYF. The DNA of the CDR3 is TGTGCCACCAGTGATCCGCGGGGTGGCTCGGAGACCCAGTACTTC.